What follows is one T cell receptor (beta chain) and its context. This CDR3 comprises 14 residues. Germline CDR1 reads SGHAT; CDR2 reads FQNNGV. V was shortened by 4 bases and J by 0 bases, with 8 bases between the two germline ends. This record comes from a study of blood T cell repertoires in COVID-19. Across the whole study: Both acute and convalescent COVID-19 samples were obtained from the United States, Italy and Spain. PBMCs, B-cell-depleted T cells, or T cells were the source of the cDNA or gDNA that made up the material.

Grouping used clinical history reported by participants in a survey and questionnaire. Methods used by the authors: Counts of nucleated cells, estimated from reference gene primer amplification, were obtained. Method: immunoSEQ multiplex PCR; TCRdb's copy keeps in-frame clones and lacks some. That table furnishes V, J and clone size, whereas the DNA furnished D and trimming. The sample consists of hundreds of thousands of clones, approximately 86% of them appearing once. This receptor was obtained from a woman in her twenties or thirties with acute COVID-19. The chain employs TRBV11-2 and TRBJ2-3; D call uncertain. Source material: PBMCs or T cells enriched from blood (not recorded which). The CDR3 sequence: CASSSSYSTDTQYF. CDR3 DNA sequence: TGTGCCAGCAGCTCGTCCTATAGCACAGATACGCAGTATTTT.